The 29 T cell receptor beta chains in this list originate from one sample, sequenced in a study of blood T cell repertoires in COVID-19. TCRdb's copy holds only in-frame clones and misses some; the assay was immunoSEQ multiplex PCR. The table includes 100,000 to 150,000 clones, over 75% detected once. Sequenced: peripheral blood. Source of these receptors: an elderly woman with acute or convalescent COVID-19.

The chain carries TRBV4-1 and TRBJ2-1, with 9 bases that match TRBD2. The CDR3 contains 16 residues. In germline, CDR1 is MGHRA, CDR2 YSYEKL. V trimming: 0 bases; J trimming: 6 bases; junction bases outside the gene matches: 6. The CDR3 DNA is TGCGCCAGCAGCCAAGATCCTAGCGGGGTTGGCAATGAGCAGTTCTTC. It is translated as CASSQDPSGVGNEQFF.

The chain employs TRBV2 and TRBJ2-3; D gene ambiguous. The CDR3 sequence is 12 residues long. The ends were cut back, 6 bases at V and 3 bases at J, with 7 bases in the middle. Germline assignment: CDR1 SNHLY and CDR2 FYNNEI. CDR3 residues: CASRGETDTQYF. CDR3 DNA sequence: TGTGCCAGCAGAGGAGAGACAGATACGCAGTATTTT.

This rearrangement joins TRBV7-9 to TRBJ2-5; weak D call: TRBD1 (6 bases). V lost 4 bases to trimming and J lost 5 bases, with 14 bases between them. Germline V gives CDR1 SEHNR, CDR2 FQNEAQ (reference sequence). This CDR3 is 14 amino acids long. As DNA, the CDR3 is TGTGCCAGCAGCTCGGGACACCCGCGGGAGACCCAGTACTTC. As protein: CASSSGHPRETQYF.

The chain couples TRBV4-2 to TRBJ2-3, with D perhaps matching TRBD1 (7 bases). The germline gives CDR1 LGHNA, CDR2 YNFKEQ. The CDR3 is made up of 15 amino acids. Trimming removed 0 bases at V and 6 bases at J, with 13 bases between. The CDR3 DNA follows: TGTGCCAGCAGCCAAGAAGCAGGGGGGAGCGATACGCAGTATTTT. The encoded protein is CASSQEAGGSDTQYF.

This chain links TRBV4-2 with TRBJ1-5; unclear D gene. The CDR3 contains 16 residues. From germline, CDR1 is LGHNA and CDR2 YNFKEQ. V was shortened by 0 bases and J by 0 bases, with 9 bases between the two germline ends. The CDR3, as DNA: TGTGCCAGCAGCCAAGACGGGGAATCTAGCAATCAGCCCCAGCATTTT. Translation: CASSQDGESSNQPQHF.

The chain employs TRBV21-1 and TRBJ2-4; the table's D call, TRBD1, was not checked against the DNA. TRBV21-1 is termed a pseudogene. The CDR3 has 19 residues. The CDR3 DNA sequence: TGTGCCAGCAGCAAAGAGAGGACAGGGGGCCTCCGAGCCAAAAACATTCAGTACTTC. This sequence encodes CASSKERTGGLRAKNIQYF.

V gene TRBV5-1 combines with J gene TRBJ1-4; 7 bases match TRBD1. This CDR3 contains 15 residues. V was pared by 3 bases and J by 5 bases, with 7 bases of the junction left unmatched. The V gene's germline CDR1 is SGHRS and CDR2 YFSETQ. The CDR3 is CASSWQGQQNEKLFF. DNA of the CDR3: TGCGCCAGCAGCTGGCAGGGACAGCAAAATGAAAAACTGTTTTTT.

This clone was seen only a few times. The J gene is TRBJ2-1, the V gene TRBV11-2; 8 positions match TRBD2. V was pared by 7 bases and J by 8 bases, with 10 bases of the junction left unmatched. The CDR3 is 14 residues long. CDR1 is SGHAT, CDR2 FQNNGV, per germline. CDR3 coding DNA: TGTGCCAGCAAGGGATTAGCGGGGAGGGATGAGCAGTTCTTC. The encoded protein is CASKGLAGRDEQFF.

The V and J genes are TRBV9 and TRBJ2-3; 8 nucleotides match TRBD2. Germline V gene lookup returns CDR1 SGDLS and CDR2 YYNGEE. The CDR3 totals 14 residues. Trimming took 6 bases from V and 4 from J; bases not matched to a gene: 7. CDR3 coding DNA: TGTGCCAGCAACCCGGGACTAGTTCCAGATACGCAGTATTTT. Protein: CASNPGLVPDTQYF.

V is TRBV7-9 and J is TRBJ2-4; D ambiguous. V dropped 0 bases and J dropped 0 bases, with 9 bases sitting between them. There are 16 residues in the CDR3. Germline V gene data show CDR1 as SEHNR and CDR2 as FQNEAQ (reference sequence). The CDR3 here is CASSLAAALAKNIQYF. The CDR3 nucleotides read TGTGCCAGCAGCTTAGCGGCGGCACTAGCCAAAAACATTCAGTACTTC.

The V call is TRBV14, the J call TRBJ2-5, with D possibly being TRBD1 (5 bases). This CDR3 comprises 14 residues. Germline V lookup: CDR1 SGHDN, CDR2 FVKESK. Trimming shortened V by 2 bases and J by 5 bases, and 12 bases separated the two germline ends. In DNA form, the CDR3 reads TGTGCCAGCAGCCAATCAGGGCTTGGGGAGACCCAGTACTTC. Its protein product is CASSQSGLGETQYF.

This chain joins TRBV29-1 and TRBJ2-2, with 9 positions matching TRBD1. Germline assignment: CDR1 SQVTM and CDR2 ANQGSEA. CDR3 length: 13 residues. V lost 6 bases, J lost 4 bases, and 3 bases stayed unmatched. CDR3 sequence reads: CSVGTGSTGELFF. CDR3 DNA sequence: TGCAGCGTAGGGACAGGGAGCACCGGGGAGCTGTTTTTT.

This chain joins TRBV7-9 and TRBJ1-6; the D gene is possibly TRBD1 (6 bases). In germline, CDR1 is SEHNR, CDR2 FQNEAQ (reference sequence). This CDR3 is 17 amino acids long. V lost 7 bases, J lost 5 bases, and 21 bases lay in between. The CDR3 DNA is TGTGCCAGCACCCGGCCCGGCACTCAGGGGAATAATTCACCCCTCCACTTT. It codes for CASTRPGTQGNNSPLHF.

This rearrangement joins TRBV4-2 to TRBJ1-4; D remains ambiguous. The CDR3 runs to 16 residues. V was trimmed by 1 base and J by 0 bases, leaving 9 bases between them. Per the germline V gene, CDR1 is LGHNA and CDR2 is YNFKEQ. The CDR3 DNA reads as TGTGCCAGCAGCCAAGCCGCGGGAGCAACTAATGAAAAACTGTTTTTT. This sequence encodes CASSQAAGATNEKLFF.

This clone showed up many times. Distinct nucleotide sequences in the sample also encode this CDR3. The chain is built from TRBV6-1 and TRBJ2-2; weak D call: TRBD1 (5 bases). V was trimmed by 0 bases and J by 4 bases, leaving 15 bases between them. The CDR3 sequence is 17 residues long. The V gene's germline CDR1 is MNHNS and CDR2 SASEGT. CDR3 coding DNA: TGTGCCAGCAGTGAAGCGCTTACAGGTGGGCCCACCGGGGAGCTGTTTTTT. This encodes CASSEALTGGPTGELFF.

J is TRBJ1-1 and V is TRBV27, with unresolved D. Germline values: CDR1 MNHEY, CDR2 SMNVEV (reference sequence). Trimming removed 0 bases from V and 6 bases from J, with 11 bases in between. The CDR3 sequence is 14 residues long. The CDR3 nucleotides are TGTGCCAGCAGTTTATCGATCGGAGGGCCTGAAGCTTTCTTT. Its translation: CASSLSIGGPEAFF.

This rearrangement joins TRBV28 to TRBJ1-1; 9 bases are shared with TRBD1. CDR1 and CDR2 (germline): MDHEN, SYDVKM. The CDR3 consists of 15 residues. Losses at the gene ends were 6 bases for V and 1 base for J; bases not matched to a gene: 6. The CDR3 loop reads CASRTGGFANTEAFF. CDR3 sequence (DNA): TGTGCCAGCAGGACAGGGGGTTTCGCGAACACTGAAGCTTTCTTT.

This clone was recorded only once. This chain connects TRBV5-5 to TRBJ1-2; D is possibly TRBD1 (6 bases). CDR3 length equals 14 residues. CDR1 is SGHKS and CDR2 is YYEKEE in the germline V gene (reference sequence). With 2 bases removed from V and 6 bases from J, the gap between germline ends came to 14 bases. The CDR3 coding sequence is TGTGCCAGCAGCTTCGGACAGTTTTTGGATGGCTACACCTTC. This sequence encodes CASSFGQFLDGYTF.

The chain's CDR3 is CASSPGQGRNTIYF. CDR3 in DNA: TGTGCCAGCAGTCCGGGACAGGGGAGAAACACCATATATTTT. This sequence joins TRBV28 and TRBJ1-3, with 10 bases aligning to TRBD1. The V gene's germline CDR1 is MDHEN and CDR2 SYDVKM. The trim removed 5 bases at V and 5 bases at J, leaving 3 bases unmatched. This CDR3 is built from 14 residues.

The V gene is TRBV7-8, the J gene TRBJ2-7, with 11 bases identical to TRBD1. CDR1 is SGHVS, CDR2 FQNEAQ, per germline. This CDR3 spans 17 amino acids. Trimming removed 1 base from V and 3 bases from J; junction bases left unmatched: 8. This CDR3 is CASSLVVRTGGYYEQYF. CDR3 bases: TGTGCCAGCAGCTTAGTAGTACGGACAGGGGGCTACTACGAGCAGTACTTC.

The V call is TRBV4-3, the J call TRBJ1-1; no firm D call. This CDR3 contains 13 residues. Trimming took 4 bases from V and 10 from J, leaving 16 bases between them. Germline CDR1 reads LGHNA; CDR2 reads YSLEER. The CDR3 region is CASSPTIDLPAFF. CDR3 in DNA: TGCGCCAGCAGCCCGACAATCGACCTGCCAGCTTTCTTT.

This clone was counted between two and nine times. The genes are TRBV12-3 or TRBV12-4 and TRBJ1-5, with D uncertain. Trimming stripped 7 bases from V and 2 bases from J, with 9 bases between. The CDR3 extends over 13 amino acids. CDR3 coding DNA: TGTGCCAGCAATCAGAGGGGCAATCAGCCCCAGCATTTT. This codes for CASNQRGNQPQHF.

In DNA form, the CDR3 reads TGTGCCAGCAGCCCATCTTTGAGTTCCTATAATTCACCCCTCCACTTT. This encodes CASSPSLSSYNSPLHF. The chain combines TRBV3-1 (or the pseudogene TRBV3-2) with TRBJ1-6; D remains ambiguous. The V and J ends lost 4 bases and 1 base respectively, with 11 bases between them. CDR1 LGHDT and CDR2 YNNKEL come from the germline V gene (reference sequence). The CDR3 loop spans 16 amino acids.

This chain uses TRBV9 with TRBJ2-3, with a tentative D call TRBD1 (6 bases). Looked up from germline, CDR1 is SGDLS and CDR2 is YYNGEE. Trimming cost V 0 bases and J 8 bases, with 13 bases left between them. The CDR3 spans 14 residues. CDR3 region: CASSVDWQGRTQYF. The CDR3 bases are TGTGCCAGCAGCGTAGACTGGCAGGGGCGTACGCAGTATTTT.

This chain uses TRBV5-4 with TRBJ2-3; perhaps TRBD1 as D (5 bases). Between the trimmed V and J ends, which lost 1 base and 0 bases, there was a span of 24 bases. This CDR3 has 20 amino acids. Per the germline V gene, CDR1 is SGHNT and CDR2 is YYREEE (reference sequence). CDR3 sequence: CASSLRWGGDDQASTDTQYF. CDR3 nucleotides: TGTGCCAGCAGCTTGCGCTGGGGCGGAGACGATCAAGCTAGCACAGATACGCAGTATTTT.

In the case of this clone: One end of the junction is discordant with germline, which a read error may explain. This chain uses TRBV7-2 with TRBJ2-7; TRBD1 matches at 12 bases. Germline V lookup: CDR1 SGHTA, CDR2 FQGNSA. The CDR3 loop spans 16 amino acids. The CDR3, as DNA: TGTGCCAGCAGCTTGCCCGGGACAGGGGGCTCCCACGAGCAGTACTTC. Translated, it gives CASSLPGTGGSHEQYF.

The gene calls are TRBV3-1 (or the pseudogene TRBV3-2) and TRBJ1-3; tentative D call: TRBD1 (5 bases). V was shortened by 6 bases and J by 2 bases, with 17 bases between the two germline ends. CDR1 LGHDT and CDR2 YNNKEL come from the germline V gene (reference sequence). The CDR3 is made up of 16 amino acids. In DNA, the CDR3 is TGTGCCAGCAGTGGAGGGCCGAGGGGCCCTGGAAACACCATATATTTT. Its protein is CASSGGPRGPGNTIYF.

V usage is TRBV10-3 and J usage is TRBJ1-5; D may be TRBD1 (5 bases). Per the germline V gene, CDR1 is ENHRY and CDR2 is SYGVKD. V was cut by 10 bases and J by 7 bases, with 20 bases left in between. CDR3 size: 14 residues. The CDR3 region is CATGAGGGGQPQHF. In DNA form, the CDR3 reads TGTGCCACCGGGGCCGGGGGGGGTGGACAGCCCCAGCATTTT.

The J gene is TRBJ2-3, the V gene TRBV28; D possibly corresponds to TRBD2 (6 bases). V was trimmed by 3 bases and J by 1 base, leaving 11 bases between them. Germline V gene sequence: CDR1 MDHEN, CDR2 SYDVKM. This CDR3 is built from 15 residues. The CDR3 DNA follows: TGTGCCAGCAGTTTGGAGGGGTTGGGCACAGATACGCAGTATTTT. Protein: CASSLEGLGTDTQYF.